This T cell receptor beta chain emerged from a study of blood T cells in healthy people across ages. Researchers isolated at least 6.5 million PBMCs per sample. Primed by a sample-barcoded 5' primer and a J-beta primer mix, a second PCR proceeded for 7 to 11 cycles. Through a template-switch adaptor with 12 random nucleotides, each cDNA molecule received a tag. A minimum of 2.5 million CDR3-containing paired-end reads was obtained for each sample. TCRdb redid the calling of the 5' RACE reads with MiXCR, one entry per CDR3 protein. The repertoire holds 600,000 or so distinct CDR3 sequences, with approximately 30% as singletons. The sample holds many counts of this clonotype. The germline V gene encodes CDR1 DFQATT and CDR2 SNEGSKA (reference sequence). The ends lost 3 bases at V and 6 bases at J; junction bases unmatched: 9. The CDR3 totals 14 residues.

The rearrangement joins TRBV20-1 to TRBJ2-7; 9 bases line up with TRBD1. The source is a woman older than 75 in good health. The source material was blood. Written as DNA, the CDR3 is TGCAGTGCTAGGCCCGGGACAGGGTTCTCCGAGCAGTACTTC. This sequence encodes CSARPGTGFSEQYF.